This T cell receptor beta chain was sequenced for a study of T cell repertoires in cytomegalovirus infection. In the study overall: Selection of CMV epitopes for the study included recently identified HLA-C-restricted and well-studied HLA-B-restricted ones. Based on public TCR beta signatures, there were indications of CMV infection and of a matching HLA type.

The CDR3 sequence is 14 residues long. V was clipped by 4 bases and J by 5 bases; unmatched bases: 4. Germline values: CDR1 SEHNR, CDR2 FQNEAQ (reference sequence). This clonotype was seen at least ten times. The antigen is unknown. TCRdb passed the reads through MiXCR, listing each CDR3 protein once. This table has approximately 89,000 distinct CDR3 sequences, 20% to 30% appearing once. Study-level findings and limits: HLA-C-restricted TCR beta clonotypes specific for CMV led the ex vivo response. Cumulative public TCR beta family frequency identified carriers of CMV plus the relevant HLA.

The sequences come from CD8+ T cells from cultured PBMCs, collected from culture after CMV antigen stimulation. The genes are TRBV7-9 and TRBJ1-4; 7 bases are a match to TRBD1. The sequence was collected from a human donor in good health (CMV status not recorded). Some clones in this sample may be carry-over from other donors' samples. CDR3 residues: CASSYKDRNEKLFF. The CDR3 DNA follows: TGTGCCAGCAGCTACAAGGACAGGAATGAAAAACTGTTTTTT.